This entry lists 21 T cell receptor beta chains sequenced from one sample in a study of tissue T cells after allogeneic stem cell transplantation (dated by TCRdb to the early 2020s). Preparation of the library involved the immunoSEQ multiplex PCR assay. TCRdb took this table from immuneACCESS and kept in-frame rearrangements with V and J called. Such tables lack part of the clones; where checked against another copy, unresolved V genes explain under half of the gap, and the rest is unexplained. In all, the sample holds tens of thousands of clones, and about 73% of those were seen once. The ten largest clones capture approximately 8% of the sample. The time point label corresponds to: human tissue collected at research (rapid) autopsy. The sequencing used tissue from the ileum, collected at autopsy. These TCRs come from a female donor older than 55 with lung cancer.

This clone was seen only a few times. The chain is built from TRBV7-2 and TRBJ1-1; perhaps TRBD1 as D (5 bases). The CDR3 is 12 residues long. V gave up 10 bases and J gave up 1 base, with 10 bases separating them. Per germline, CDR1 SGHTA and CDR2 FQGNSA. CDR3 protein: CATGDRNTEAFF. The CDR3 nucleotides read TGTGCCACGGGGGACCGGAACACTGAAGCTTTCTTT.

The rearrangement uses TRBV9 and TRBJ2-1; TRBD1 matches 9 bases. There are 20 residues in the CDR3. V shed 3 bases and J 1 base; nucleotides not matched to a gene: 17. The germline gives CDR1 SGDLS, CDR2 YYNGEE. As DNA, the CDR3 is TGTGCCAGCAGCGCCAATCCGGGGACAGGGAGGCGAACATCCTACAATGAGCAGTTCTTC. Translating it yields CASSANPGTGRRTSYNEQFF.

This chain uses TRBV6-1 with TRBJ1-1; 8 bases line up with TRBD1. The CDR3 sequence is 15 residues long. After removal of 1 base from V and 5 bases from J, the junction contained 6 bases not matched to a gene. CDR1 and CDR2 from the germline V gene are MNHNS and SASEGT. The CDR3: CASSEVGRGRTEAFF. In nucleotides, the CDR3 is TGTGCCAGCAGTGAAGTTGGCAGGGGGCGGACTGAAGCTTTCTTT.

This clone was recorded only once. The CDR3 DNA is TGTGCCAGCGATCGAACAGGGTACACCTACGAGCAGTACTTC. As protein: CASDRTGYTYEQYF. V and J are TRBV6-6 and TRBJ2-7, with a tentative D call TRBD1 (6 bases). Trimming removed 8 bases from V and 2 bases from J, with 16 bases in between. The germline V gene has CDR1 MNHNY and CDR2 SVGAGI (reference sequence). The length of the CDR3 is 14 residues.

The chain recombines TRBV29-1 with TRBJ1-4; TRBD1 might be the D (5 bases). V was trimmed by 6 bases and J by 7 bases, leaving 18 bases between them. CDR3 length equals 14 residues. Per germline, CDR1 SQVTM and CDR2 ANQGSEA. In nucleotides, the CDR3 is TGCAGCGTCAGGAAGGGGCCGCGGGGTGAAAAACTGTTTTTT. Residues: CSVRKGPRGEKLFF.

The chain uses TRBV5-6 and TRBJ2-3, with 9 bases identical to TRBD2. The CDR3 consists of 17 residues. V gave up 0 bases and J gave up 4 bases; unmatched junction bases: 9. Per the germline V gene, CDR1 is SGHDT and CDR2 is YYEEEE. The CDR3 spells CASSLGGGAGRADTQYF. CDR3 nucleotide sequence: TGTGCCAGCAGCTTGGGCGGGGGGGCCGGTCGGGCAGATACGCAGTATTTT.

The chain recombines TRBV5-1 with TRBJ2-6; a possible D gene is TRBD1 (6 bases). Per germline, CDR1 SGHRS and CDR2 YFSETQ. V lost 5 bases, J lost 1 base, and 7 bases lay in between. The CDR3 has 14 amino acids. CDR3 sequence: CASSQGSGANVLTF. For the CDR3, the DNA is TGCGCCAGCAGTCAGGGGTCTGGGGCCAACGTCCTGACTTTC.

The CDR3 DNA is TGTGCCAGCAGCTTATCCTGGCCAACCAACACTGAAGCTTTCTTT. The encoded protein is CASSLSWPTNTEAFF. The J gene is TRBJ1-1, the V gene TRBV11-2; D remains unclear. V gave up 2 bases and J gave up 2 bases, with 12 bases separating them. CDR1 SGHAT and CDR2 FQNNGV come from the germline V gene. CDR3 length: 15 residues.

V usage is TRBV27 and J usage is TRBJ2-7; 13 nucleotides match TRBD2. CDR1 MNHEY and CDR2 SMNVEV come from the germline V gene (reference sequence). V shed 4 bases and J 7 bases; nucleotides not matched to a gene: 4. CDR3 size: 14 residues. The CDR3 region is CASSSGLAGSEQYF. DNA of the CDR3: TGTGCCAGCAGTTCGGGACTAGCGGGGTCAGAGCAGTACTTC.

The chain combines TRBV19 with TRBJ2-7, with D unresolved. This CDR3 region has 13 residues. Germline V gene lookup returns CDR1 LNHDA and CDR2 SQIVND (reference sequence). Trimming stripped 5 bases from V and 7 bases from J, with 15 bases between. Here the CDR3 DNA reads TGTGCCAGTAGTTCTGGCAGGTCCAGAGAGCAGTACTTC. Amino acid sequence: CASSSGRSREQYF.

The chain combines TRBV19 with TRBJ1-1; possible D gene TRBD1, 5 bases. Looked up from germline, CDR1 is LNHDA and CDR2 is SQIVND (reference sequence). Deletions cut 4 bases from V and 6 bases from J, with 18 bases between. This CDR3 spans 15 amino acids. The CDR3 region is CASSTAGGVGSEAFF. DNA for the CDR3: TGTGCCAGTAGTACCGCCGGGGGGGTGGGATCTGAAGCTTTCTTT.

This clone was seen a handful of times. The J gene is TRBJ1-4, the V gene TRBV12-2; TRBD1 was called by the table and not checked on the DNA. TRBV12-2 is listed as a pseudogene. This CDR3 has 19 amino acids. The CDR3 loop reads CASRFYTNRRTRTNEKLFF. As DNA, the CDR3 is TGTGCAAGTCGCTTCTACACCAATAGACGGACAAGAACTAATGAAAAACTGTTTTTT.

This rearrangement joins TRBV5-1 to TRBJ1-1; 9 bases map to TRBD1. The germline gives CDR1 SGHRS, CDR2 YFSETQ. The trim removed 2 bases at V and 1 base at J, leaving 9 bases unmatched. The length of the CDR3 is 17 residues. CDR3 DNA: TGCGCCAGCAGCTTCCCCCCGGGACAGGGCCAGAACACTGAAGCTTTCTTT. Translating gives CASSFPPGQGQNTEAFF.

This chain joins TRBV9 and TRBJ2-3; D perhaps matches TRBD2 (5 bases). CDR1 and CDR2 from the germline V gene are SGDLS and YYNGEE. This CDR3 region has 15 residues. The germline V and J ends were trimmed by 6 bases and 2 bases, with 16 bases remaining between them. The CDR3 DNA follows: TGTGCCAGCACCTCGAGCGCGGAGGTCACAGATACGCAGTATTTT. It specifies CASTSSAEVTDTQYF.

The chain carries TRBV6-4 and TRBJ2-7; 12 bases match TRBD1. CDR1 and CDR2 from the germline V gene are MRHNA and SNTAGT. V lost 2 bases, J lost 7 bases, and 9 bases stayed unmatched. The CDR3 is made up of 16 amino acids. Written as DNA, the CDR3 is TGTGCCAGCAGTGACGCCGTGGGGACAGGGGGCTGTGAGCAGTACTTC. It yields the protein CASSDAVGTGGCEQYF.

This clone is deemed medium-sized. The V and J genes are TRBV11-3 and TRBJ2-7; 10 positions agree with TRBD1. After removal of 5 bases from V and 5 bases from J, the junction contained 6 bases not matched to a gene. The CDR3 loop spans 14 amino acids. CDR1 is SGHNT, CDR2 YENEEA, per germline. This CDR3 reads CASSPGTGDHEQYF. CDR3 coding DNA: TGTGCCAGCAGCCCTGGGACAGGGGACCACGAGCAGTACTTC. The variable domain in full, with the rest retrieved from reference TRBV11-3 and TRBJ2-7, is EAGVVQSPRYKIIEKKQPVAFWCNPISGHNTLYWYLQNLGQGPELLIRYENEEAVDDSQLPKDRFSAERLKGVDSTLKIQPAELGDSAVYLCASSPGTGDHEQYFGPGTRLTVT.

This clone was detected only a few times. The chain combines TRBV11-3 with TRBJ2-2, with D unclear. Per germline, CDR1 SGHNT and CDR2 YENEEA. CDR3 size: 14 residues. Trimming shortened V by 2 bases and J by 6 bases, and 10 bases separated the two germline ends. The CDR3 coding sequence is TGTGCCAGCAGCTTACATGCCTTGGCCGGGGAGCTGTTTTTT. Its protein is CASSLHALAGELFF.

This clone was seen only a few times. The chain links TRBV7-9 to TRBJ2-7; no clear D. This CDR3 contains 12 residues. CDR1 and CDR2 from the germline V gene are SEHNR and FQNEAQ (reference sequence). Trimming removed 5 bases from V and 3 bases from J, with 8 bases in between. CDR3 in DNA: TGTGCCAGCAGCCCCAGTGGCTACGAGCAGTACTTC. Translated, it gives CASSPSGYEQYF.

In its sample, this clone was seen once. This chain joins TRBV19 and TRBJ2-2; D might be TRBD2 (6 bases). The ends were cut back, 3 bases at V and 6 bases at J, with 11 bases in the middle. Looked up from germline, CDR1 is LNHDA and CDR2 is SQIVND (reference sequence). The CDR3 sequence is 14 residues long. Here the CDR3 reads CASSIRRAAGELFF. The DNA of the CDR3 is TGTGCCAGTAGTATTCGGAGGGCCGCCGGGGAGCTGTTTTTT.

The table lists this clone with a count of one. The rearrangement uses TRBV9 and TRBJ1-2; D remains unclear. V gave up 6 bases and J gave up 4 bases, with 10 bases separating them. Looked up from germline, CDR1 is SGDLS and CDR2 is YYNGEE. There are 12 residues in the CDR3. For the CDR3, the DNA is TGTGCCAGCAAATCGAGCAGCTATGGCTACACCTTC. It encodes CASKSSSYGYTF.

In its sample, this clone was seen once. The V gene is TRBV7-7, the J gene TRBJ1-3; D call uncertain. The V gene lost 5 bases and the J gene lost 0 bases, with 17 bases spanning the gap. The CDR3 runs 17 residues. The germline CDR1 and CDR2 sequences are SSHAT and FNYEAQ (reference sequence). The CDR3 spells CASSPTVPGFSGNTIYF. The CDR3 region has the DNA TGTGCCAGCAGCCCGACGGTGCCGGGATTCTCTGGAAACACCATATATTTT.